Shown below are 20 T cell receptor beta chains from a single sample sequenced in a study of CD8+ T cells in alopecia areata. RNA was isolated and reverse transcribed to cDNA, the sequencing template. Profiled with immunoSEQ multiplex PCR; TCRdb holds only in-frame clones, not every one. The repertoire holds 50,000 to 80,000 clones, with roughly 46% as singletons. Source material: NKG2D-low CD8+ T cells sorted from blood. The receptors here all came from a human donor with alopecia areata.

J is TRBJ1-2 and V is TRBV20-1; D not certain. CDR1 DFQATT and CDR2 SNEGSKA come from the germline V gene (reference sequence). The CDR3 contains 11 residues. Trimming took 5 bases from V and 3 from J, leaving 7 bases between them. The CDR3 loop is CSAERDYGYTF. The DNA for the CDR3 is TGCAGTGCTGAGAGGGACTATGGCTACACCTTC.

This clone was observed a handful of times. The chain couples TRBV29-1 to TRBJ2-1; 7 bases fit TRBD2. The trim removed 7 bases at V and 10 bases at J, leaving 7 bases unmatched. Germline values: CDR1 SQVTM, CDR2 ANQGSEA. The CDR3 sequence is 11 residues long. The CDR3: CSAQAGGEQFF. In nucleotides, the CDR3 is TGCAGCGCCCAGGCCGGGGGGGAGCAGTTCTTC.

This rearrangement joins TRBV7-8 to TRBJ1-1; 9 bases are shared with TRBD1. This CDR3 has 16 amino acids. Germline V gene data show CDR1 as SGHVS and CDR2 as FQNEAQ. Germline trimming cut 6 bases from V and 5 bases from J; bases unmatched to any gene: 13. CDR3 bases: TGTGCCAGCAGTCAACCCAACTACAGGGGGCGGACTGAAGCTTTCTTT. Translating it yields CASSQPNYRGRTEAFF.

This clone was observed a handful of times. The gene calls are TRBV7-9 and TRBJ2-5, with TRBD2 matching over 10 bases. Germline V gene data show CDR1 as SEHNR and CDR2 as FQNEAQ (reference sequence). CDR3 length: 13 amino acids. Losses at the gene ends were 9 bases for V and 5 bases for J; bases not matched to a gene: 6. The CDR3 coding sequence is TGTGCCAGGGCTAGCGGGAGCGATGAGACCCAGTACTTC. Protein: CARASGSDETQYF. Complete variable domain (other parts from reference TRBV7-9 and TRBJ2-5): DTGVSQNPRHKITKRGQNVTFRCDPISEHNRLYWYRQTLGQGPEFLTYFQNEAQLEKSRLLSDRFSAERPKGSFSTLEIQRTEQGDSAMYLCARASGSDETQYFGPGTRLLVL.

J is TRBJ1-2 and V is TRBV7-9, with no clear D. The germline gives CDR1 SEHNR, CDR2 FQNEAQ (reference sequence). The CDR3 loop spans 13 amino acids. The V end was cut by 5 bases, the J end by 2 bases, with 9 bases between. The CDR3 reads CASSPEGNYGYTF. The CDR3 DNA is TGTGCCAGCAGCCCGGAGGGAAACTATGGCTACACCTTC.

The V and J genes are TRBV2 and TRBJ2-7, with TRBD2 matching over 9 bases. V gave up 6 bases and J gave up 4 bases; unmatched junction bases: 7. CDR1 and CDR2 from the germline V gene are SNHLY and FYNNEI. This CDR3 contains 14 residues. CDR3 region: CASSLNAGGYEQYF. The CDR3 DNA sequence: TGTGCCAGCAGCCTCAACGCGGGAGGGTACGAGCAGTACTTC.

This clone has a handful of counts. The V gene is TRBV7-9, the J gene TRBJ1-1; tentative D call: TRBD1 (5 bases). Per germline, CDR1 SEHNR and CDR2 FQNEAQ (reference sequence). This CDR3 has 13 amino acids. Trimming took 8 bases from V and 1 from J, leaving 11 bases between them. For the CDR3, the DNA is TGTGCCAGCCGGCCCGGGACGAACACTGAAGCTTTCTTT. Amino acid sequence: CASRPGTNTEAFF.

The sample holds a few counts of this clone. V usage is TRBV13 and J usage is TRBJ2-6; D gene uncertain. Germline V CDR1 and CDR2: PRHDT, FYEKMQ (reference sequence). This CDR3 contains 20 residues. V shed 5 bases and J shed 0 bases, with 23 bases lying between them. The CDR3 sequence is CASSIGPAGSGDSGANVLTF. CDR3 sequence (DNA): TGTGCCAGCAGCATCGGACCTGCCGGGTCTGGGGACTCTGGGGCCAACGTCCTGACTTTC.

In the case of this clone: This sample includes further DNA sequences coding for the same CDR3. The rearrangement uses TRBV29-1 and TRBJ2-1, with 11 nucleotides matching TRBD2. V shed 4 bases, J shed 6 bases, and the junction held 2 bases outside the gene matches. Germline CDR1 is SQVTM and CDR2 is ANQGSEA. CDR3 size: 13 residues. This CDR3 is CSVGLAGGNEQFF. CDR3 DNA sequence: TGCAGCGTTGGTCTAGCGGGAGGCAATGAGCAGTTCTTC.

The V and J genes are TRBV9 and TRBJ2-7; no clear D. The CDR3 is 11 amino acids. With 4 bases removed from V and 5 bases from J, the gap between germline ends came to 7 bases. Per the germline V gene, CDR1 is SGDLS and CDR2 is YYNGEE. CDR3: CASSRGHEQYF. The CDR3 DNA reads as TGTGCCAGCAGCCGCGGCCACGAGCAGTACTTC.

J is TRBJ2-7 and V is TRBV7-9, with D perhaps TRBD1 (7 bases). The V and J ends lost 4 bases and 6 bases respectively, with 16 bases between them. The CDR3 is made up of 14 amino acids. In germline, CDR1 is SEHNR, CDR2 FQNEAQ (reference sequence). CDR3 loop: CASSSRGTDGEQYF. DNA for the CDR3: TGTGCCAGCAGCTCCCGGGGGACAGACGGCGAGCAGTACTTC.

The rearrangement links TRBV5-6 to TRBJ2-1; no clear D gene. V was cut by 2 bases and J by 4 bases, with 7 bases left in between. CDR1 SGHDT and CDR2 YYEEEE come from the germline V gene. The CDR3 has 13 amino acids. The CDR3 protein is CASSFQDYNEQFF. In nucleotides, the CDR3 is TGTGCCAGCAGCTTCCAGGATTACAATGAGCAGTTCTTC.

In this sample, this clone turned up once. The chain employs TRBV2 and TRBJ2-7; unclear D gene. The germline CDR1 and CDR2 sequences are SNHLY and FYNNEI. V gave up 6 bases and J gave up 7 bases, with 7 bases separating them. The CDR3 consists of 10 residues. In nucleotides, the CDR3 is TGTGCCAGCAGCCTGGGGGAGCAGTACTTC. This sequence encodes CASSLGEQYF.

CDR3 protein: CSVVDRKNPNTGELFF. The CDR3 bases are TGCAGCGTTGTGGACAGAAAAAATCCGAACACCGGGGAGCTGTTTTTT. V is TRBV29-1 and J is TRBJ2-2; weak D call: TRBD1 (6 bases). The CDR3 runs 16 residues. V gave up 4 bases and J gave up 0 bases, with 15 bases separating them. Germline V gene data show CDR1 as SQVTM and CDR2 as ANQGSEA.

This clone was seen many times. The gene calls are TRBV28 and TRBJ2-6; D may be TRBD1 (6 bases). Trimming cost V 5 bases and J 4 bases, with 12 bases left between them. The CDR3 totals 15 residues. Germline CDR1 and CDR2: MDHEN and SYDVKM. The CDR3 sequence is CASSRSGDGANVLTF. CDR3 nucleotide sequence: TGTGCCAGCAGTCGATCAGGGGACGGGGCCAACGTCCTGACTTTC.

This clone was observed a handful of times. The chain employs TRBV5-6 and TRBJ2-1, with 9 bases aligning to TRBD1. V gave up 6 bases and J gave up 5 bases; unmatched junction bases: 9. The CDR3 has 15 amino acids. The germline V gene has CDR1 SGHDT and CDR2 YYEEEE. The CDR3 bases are TGTGCCAGCACCCCCGGGACAGGGTCACACAATGAGCAGTTCTTC. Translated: CASTPGTGSHNEQFF.

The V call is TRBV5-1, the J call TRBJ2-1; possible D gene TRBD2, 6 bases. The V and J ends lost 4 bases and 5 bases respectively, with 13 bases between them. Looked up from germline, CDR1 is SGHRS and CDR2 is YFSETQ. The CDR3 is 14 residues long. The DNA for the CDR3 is TGCGCCAGCAGCCTCCGGAGGGCTGACAATGAGCAGTTCTTC. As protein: CASSLRRADNEQFF. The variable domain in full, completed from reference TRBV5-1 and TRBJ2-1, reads KAGVTQTPRYLIKTRGQQVTLSCSPISGHRSVSWYQQTPGQGLQFLFEYFSETQRNKGNFPGRFSGRQFSNSRSEMNVSTLELGDSALYLCASSLRRADNEQFFGPGTRLTVL.

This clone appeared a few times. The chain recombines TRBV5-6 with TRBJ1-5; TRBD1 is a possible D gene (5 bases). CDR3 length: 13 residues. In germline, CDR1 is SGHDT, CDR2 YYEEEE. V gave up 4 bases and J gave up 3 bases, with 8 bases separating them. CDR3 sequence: CASSQGYNQPQHF. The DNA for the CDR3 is TGTGCCAGCAGCCAGGGATACAATCAGCCCCAGCATTTT.

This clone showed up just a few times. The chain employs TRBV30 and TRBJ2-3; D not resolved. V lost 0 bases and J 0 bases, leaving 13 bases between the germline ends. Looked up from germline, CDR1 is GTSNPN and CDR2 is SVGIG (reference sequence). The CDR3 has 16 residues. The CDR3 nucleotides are TGTGCCTGGAGTGTACGGCCAGCGATTAGCACAGATACGCAGTATTTT. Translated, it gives CAWSVRPAISTDTQYF.

CDR3 sequence reads: CASTLEAGGPYEQYF. CDR3 bases: TGTGCCAGCACCCTAGAAGCGGGGGGGCCCTACGAGCAGTACTTC. V is TRBV7-2 and J is TRBJ2-7; 10 nucleotides match TRBD2. CDR3 length: 15 residues. The germline V gene encodes CDR1 SGHTA and CDR2 FQGNSA. Trimming removed 7 bases from V and 2 bases from J; junction bases left unmatched: 8.